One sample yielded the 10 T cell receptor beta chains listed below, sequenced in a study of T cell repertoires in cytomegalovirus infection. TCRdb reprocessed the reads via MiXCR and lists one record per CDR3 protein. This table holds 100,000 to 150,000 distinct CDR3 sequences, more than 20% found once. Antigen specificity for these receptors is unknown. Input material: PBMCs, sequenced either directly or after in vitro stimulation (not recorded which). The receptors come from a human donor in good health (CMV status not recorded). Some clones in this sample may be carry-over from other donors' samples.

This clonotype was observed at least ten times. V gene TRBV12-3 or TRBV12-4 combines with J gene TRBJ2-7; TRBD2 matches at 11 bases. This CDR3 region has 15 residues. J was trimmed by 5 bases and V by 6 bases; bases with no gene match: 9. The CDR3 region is CASSPTSGIPNEQYF. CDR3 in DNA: TGTGCCAGCAGCCCGACTAGCGGGATACCCAACGAGCAGTACTTC.

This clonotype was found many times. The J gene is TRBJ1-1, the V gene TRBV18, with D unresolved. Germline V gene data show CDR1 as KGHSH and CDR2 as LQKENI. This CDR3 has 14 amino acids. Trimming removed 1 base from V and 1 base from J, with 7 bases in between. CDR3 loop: CASSPLAENTEAFF. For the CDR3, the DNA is TGTGCCAGCTCACCACTGGCAGAGAACACTGAAGCTTTCTTT.

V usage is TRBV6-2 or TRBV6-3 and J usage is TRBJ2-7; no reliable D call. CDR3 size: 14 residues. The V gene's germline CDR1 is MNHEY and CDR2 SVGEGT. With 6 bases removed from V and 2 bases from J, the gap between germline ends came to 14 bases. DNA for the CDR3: TGTGCCAGCAGGAAGGAGAGCTTCACCTACGAGCAGTACGTC. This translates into CASRKESFTYEQYV.

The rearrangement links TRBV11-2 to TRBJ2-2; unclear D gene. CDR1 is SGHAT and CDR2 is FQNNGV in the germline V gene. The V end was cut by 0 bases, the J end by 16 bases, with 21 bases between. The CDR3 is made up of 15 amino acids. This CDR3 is CASSLDLGPIWQRFF. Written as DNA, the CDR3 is TGTGCCAGCAGCTTAGATCTTGGGCCAATATGGCAACGGTTTTTT.

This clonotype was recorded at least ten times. The CDR3 spells CASSPQVTNQETQYF. The CDR3 nucleotides read TGTGCCAGCAGCCCTCAGGTCACAAACCAAGAGACCCAGTACTTC. The rearrangement links TRBV7-2 to TRBJ2-5; D not resolved. CDR3 size: 15 residues. Germline loops: CDR1 SGHTA, CDR2 FQGNSA. V was clipped by 5 bases and J by 0 bases, with 13 bases between them.

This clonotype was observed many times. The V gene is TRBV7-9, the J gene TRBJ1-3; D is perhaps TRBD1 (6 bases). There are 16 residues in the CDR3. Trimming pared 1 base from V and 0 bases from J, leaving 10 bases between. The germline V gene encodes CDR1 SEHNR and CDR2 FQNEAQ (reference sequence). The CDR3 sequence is CASSLVQGISGNTIYF. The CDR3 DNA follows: TGTGCCAGCAGCTTAGTGCAGGGGATCTCTGGAAACACCATATATTTT.

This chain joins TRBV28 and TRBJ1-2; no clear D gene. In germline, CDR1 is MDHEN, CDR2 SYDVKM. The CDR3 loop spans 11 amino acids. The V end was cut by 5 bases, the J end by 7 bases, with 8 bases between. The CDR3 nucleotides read TGTGCCAGCAGTACTCAGAGTGGCTACACCTTC. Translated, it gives CASSTQSGYTF.

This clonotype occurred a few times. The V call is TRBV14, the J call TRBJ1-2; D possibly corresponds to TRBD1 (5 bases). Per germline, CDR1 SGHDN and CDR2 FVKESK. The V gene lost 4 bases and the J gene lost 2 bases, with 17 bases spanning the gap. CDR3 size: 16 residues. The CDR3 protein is CASSPYIPGRNYGYTF. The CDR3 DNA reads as TGTGCCAGCAGCCCCTACATCCCGGGACGGAACTATGGCTACACCTTC.

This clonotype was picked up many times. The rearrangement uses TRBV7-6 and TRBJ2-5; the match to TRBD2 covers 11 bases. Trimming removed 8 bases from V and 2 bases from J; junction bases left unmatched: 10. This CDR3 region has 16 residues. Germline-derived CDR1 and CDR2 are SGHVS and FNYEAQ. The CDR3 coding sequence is TGTGCCAGCGGATTAGCGGGGGGGAAGTGGCAAGAGACCCAGTACTTC. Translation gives CASGLAGGKWQETQYF.

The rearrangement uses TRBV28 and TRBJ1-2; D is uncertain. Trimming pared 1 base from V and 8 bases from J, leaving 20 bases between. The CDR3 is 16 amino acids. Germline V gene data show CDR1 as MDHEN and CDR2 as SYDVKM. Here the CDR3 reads CASSLYQRREVRGYTF. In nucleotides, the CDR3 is TGTGCCAGCAGTTTATACCAGAGGAGGGAGGTGCGGGGCTACACCTTC.